These 8 T cell receptor beta chains came from one sample sequenced in a study of CD8 T cells in ankylosing spondylitis. One entry per CDR3 protein, called by TCRdb with MiXCR from the 5' RACE reads. The data contain under 150,000 distinct CDR3 sequences, about a tenth of them singletons. The sample comprised blood, either unsorted or a sorted T cell fraction (not recorded which). These receptors all stem from a male donor with ankylosing spondylitis or in good health (not recorded which).

This clonotype was detected ten times or more. This chain connects TRBV7-9 to TRBJ1-4; D unclear. The CDR3 has 17 amino acids. Germline V gives CDR1 SEHNR, CDR2 FQNEAQ (reference sequence). Trimming removed 2 bases from V and 0 bases from J, with 13 bases in between. The DNA for the CDR3 is TGTGCCAGCAGCTTATGGGATTACGGTGCAACTAATGAAAAACTGTTTTTT. As protein: CASSLWDYGATNEKLFF.

This clonotype appeared many times. The chain links TRBV5-5 to TRBJ2-1; 9 bases are shared with TRBD2. V shed 2 bases and J 0 bases; nucleotides not matched to a gene: 6. From germline, CDR1 is SGHKS and CDR2 YYEKEE (reference sequence). The CDR3 sequence is 17 residues long. The CDR3 is CASSLYFSGSSYNEQFF. The CDR3 DNA sequence: TGTGCCAGCAGCTTATACTTTAGCGGGAGCTCCTACAATGAGCAGTTCTTC.

This clonotype was recorded a few times. The V gene is TRBV20-1, the J gene TRBJ2-3; 13 bases line up with TRBD2. The length of the CDR3 is 19 residues. The J segment lost 2 bases and the V segment lost 6 bases, leaving 17 bases of the junction unmatched. Per the germline V gene, CDR1 is DFQATT and CDR2 is SNEGSKA (reference sequence). CDR3 sequence reads: CSARRQRWGLAGSTDTQYF. CDR3 sequence (DNA): TGCAGTGCCCGAAGACAGAGGTGGGGACTAGCGGGGTCCACAGATACGCAGTATTTT.

In this sample, this clonotype turned up many times. The chain links TRBV7-9 to TRBJ2-1, with TRBD1 matching 9 bases. CDR3 length: 15 amino acids. V gave up 4 bases and J gave up 9 bases; unmatched junction bases: 10. Germline CDR1 and CDR2: SEHNR and FQNEAQ (reference sequence). CDR3: CASSSPGQGMREQFF. The CDR3 nucleotides are TGTGCCAGCAGCTCGCCGGGACAGGGTATGCGTGAGCAGTTCTTC.

This clonotype came up many times. The chain employs TRBV20-1 and TRBJ1-2; TRBD1 matches at 10 bases. This CDR3 spans 14 amino acids. Per germline, CDR1 DFQATT and CDR2 SNEGSKA (reference sequence). J was trimmed by 3 bases and V by 4 bases; bases with no gene match: 5. The CDR3 reads CSATKDRGDYGYTF. In DNA, the CDR3 is TGCAGTGCTACCAAGGACAGGGGGGACTATGGCTACACCTTC.

The genes are TRBV5-1 and TRBJ2-3, with TRBD2 matching over 10 bases. J lost 4 bases, V lost 1 base, and 3 bases had no gene match. The germline V gene has CDR1 SGHRS and CDR2 YFSETQ. This CDR3 has 15 amino acids. CDR3: CASSLPSGSSDTQYF. The CDR3, as DNA: TGCGCCAGCAGCTTGCCTAGCGGGAGTTCAGATACGCAGTATTTT.

In its sample, this clonotype was seen a few times. The chain uses TRBV7-2 and TRBJ2-5; no clear D gene. The ends were cut back, 4 bases at V and 4 bases at J, with 7 bases in the middle. The germline CDR1 and CDR2 sequences are SGHTA and FQGNSA. This CDR3 is 12 amino acids long. The CDR3 DNA follows: TGTGCCAGCAGCTCCGACCTAGAGACCCAGTACTTC. It yields the protein CASSSDLETQYF.

Many counts were recorded for this clonotype. The chain has TRBV5-6 and TRBJ1-2; the match to TRBD1 covers 9 bases. The V gene's germline CDR1 is SGHDT and CDR2 YYEEEE. Losses at the gene ends were 5 bases for V and 5 bases for J; bases not matched to a gene: 7. The CDR3 spans 14 residues. For the CDR3, the DNA is TGTGCCAGCAGTTGGGGGACAGGGCCATATGGCTACACCTTC. Its protein product is CASSWGTGPYGYTF. Drawing the rest from reference TRBV5-6 and TRBJ1-2, the complete variable domain is DAGVTQSPTHLIKTRGQQVTLRCSPKSGHDTVSWYQQALGQGPQFIFQYYEEEERQRGNFPDRFSGHQFPNYSSELNVNALLLGDSALYLCASSWGTGPYGYTFGSGTRLTVV.